A selection of T cell receptor beta chains follows, all from one sample in a study of T-cell reconstitution after alpha-beta-depleted transplantation in children. Each CDR3 protein is one row after TCRdb ran MiXCR on the PCR reads. The table lists more than 200,000 distinct CDR3 sequences, approximately 9.9% of them singletons. Sequenced here: PBMCs from the stem cell graft donor, sampled from the stem cell graft. These receptors came from a human donor who donated a stem cell graft to a child with SCID. CDR3s include the opening cysteine and the closing phenylalanine or tryptophan. Each record gives: V gene, J gene, clone size, D gene, CDR3 DNA, CDR3 protein. A D gene is named only where the DNA matches it firmly. Part of the rows lack a size; the others show once, few, many or a class for expanded clones.

v_call: TRBV5-1; j_call: TRBJ2-5; clone_size: many; d_call: NA; cdr3_nt: TGCGCCAGCAGCTTGGCCTTCCAAGAGACCCAGTACTTC; cdr3_aa: CASSLAFQETQYF
v_call: TRBV4-1; j_call: TRBJ1-5; clone_size: many; d_call: NA; cdr3_nt: TGCGCCAGCAGCCAAGACGAGATACCCCGTCAGCCCCAGCATTTT; cdr3_aa: CASSQDEIPRQPQHF
v_call: TRBV10-2; j_call: TRBJ1-6; clone_size: many; d_call: NA; cdr3_nt: TGCGCCAGCAGTGAGTTTTTCGGGGGTTCCTATAATTCACCCCTCCACTTT; cdr3_aa: CASSEFFGGSYNSPLHF
v_call: TRBV20-1; j_call: TRBJ2-3; clone_size: many; d_call: TRBD2; cdr3_nt: TGCAGTGCTACCCCGGGACTAGCGGTGGTGAATACGCAGTATTTT; cdr3_aa: CSATPGLAVVNTQYF
v_call: TRBV27; j_call: TRBJ2-7; clone_size: many; d_call: TRBD2; cdr3_nt: TGTGCCAGCAGTTCCCTGGCTAGCGGATACTACGAGCAGTACTTC; cdr3_aa: CASSSLASGYYEQYF
v_call: TRBV7-8; j_call: TRBJ2-2; clone_size: many; d_call: TRBD2; cdr3_nt: TGTGCCAGCAGCTTAGGACTAGCGGGGAGGAACACCGGGGAGCTGTTTTTT; cdr3_aa: CASSLGLAGRNTGELFF
v_call: TRBV5-1; j_call: TRBJ1-1; clone_size: NA; d_call: NA; cdr3_nt: TGCGCCAGCAGCTACCTACCCCCGGGGGTGAACACTGAAGCTTTCTTT; cdr3_aa: CASSYLPPGVNTEAFF
v_call: TRBV5-1; j_call: TRBJ2-7; clone_size: many; d_call: NA; cdr3_nt: TGCGCCAGCAGCTTGGTAAGTGACGAGCAGTACTTC; cdr3_aa: CASSLVSDEQYF
v_call: TRBV2; j_call: TRBJ1-5; clone_size: many; d_call: TRBD1; cdr3_nt: TGTGCCAGCAGGAACAGGGGGGATAGCAATCAGCCCCAGCATTTT; cdr3_aa: CASRNRGDSNQPQHF
v_call: TRBV5-1; j_call: TRBJ1-2; clone_size: NA; d_call: TRBD1; cdr3_nt: TGCGCCAGCAGCTTGGGGGACAGGGGATACGAAGACGCCTTC; cdr3_aa: CASSLGDRGYEDAF
v_call: TRBV3-1; j_call: TRBJ1-5; clone_size: NA; d_call: TRBD1; cdr3_nt: TGTGCCACCAGCCAACTCCCGGGACAGGGTCAGCCCCAGCATTTT; cdr3_aa: CATSQLPGQGQPQHF
v_call: TRBV28; j_call: TRBJ1-2; clone_size: many; d_call: TRBD1; cdr3_nt: TGTGCCAGCAGTTTACCCCAGGGGGCGCTACGGGGCTACACCTTC; cdr3_aa: CASSLPQGALRGYTF
v_call: TRBV7-9; j_call: TRBJ1-1; clone_size: many; d_call: NA; cdr3_nt: TGTGCCAGCACCTTCATGAACACTGAAGCTTTCTTT; cdr3_aa: CASTFMNTEAFF
v_call: TRBV6-5; j_call: TRBJ2-7; clone_size: once; d_call: NA; cdr3_nt: TGTGCCAGCAGGGGGAAAGGTGAGCAGTACTTC; cdr3_aa: CASRGKGEQYF
v_call: TRBV15; j_call: TRBJ1-1; clone_size: many; d_call: NA; cdr3_nt: TGTGCCACCAGCAGCTACGCGCAGGGGCGAAGCACTGAAGCTTTCTTT; cdr3_aa: CATSSYAQGRSTEAFF
v_call: TRBV5-1; j_call: TRBJ2-1; clone_size: many; d_call: NA; cdr3_nt: TGCGCCAGCAGCTTGGGGGGACTGGACACCTACAATGAGCAGTTCTTC; cdr3_aa: CASSLGGLDTYNEQFF
v_call: TRBV28; j_call: TRBJ2-7; clone_size: many; d_call: TRBD1; cdr3_nt: TGTGCCAGCAGTTCACCGGGACAGGGCAGCTACGAGCAGTACTTC; cdr3_aa: CASSSPGQGSYEQYF
v_call: TRBV10-3; j_call: TRBJ1-2; clone_size: many; d_call: NA; cdr3_nt: TGTGCCATCAGTAAGGATGGACTTTATGGCTACACCTTC; cdr3_aa: CAISKDGLYGYTF
v_call: TRBV7-9; j_call: TRBJ1-6; clone_size: many; d_call: TRBD1; cdr3_nt: TGTGCCAGCAGCCGGACAGGGGAAGGTTCACCCCTCCACTTT; cdr3_aa: CASSRTGEGSPLHF
v_call: TRBV2; j_call: TRBJ1-1; clone_size: many; d_call: TRBD1; cdr3_nt: TGTGCCAGCAGGCCCCAGGGGGCGGGGAAAGCTTTCTTT; cdr3_aa: CASRPQGAGKAFF
v_call: TRBV27; j_call: TRBJ1-2; clone_size: many; d_call: NA; cdr3_nt: TGTGCCAGCAGATCAGGGAGGGGTAACTATGGCTACACCTTC; cdr3_aa: CASRSGRGNYGYTF
v_call: TRBV29-1; j_call: TRBJ2-7; clone_size: many; d_call: NA; cdr3_nt: TGCAGCGTCGATACAGCGGACAGCGCCTACGAGCAGTACTTC; cdr3_aa: CSVDTADSAYEQYF
v_call: TRBV15; j_call: TRBJ2-7; clone_size: many; d_call: NA; cdr3_nt: TGTGCCACCAGCAGAGATAAAAGCGGTTACTACGAGCAGTACTTC; cdr3_aa: CATSRDKSGYYEQYF
v_call: TRBV15; j_call: TRBJ1-2; clone_size: NA; d_call: NA; cdr3_nt: TGTGCCACCAGCAGAGACTCAGCAGGGCGGTATGGCTACACCTTC; cdr3_aa: CATSRDSAGRYGYTF
v_call: TRBV7-2; j_call: TRBJ2-1; clone_size: many; d_call: TRBD2; cdr3_nt: TGTGCCAGCAGCTTCAGGCTAGCGGGGGGGTCCTCCTACAATGAGCAGTTCTTC; cdr3_aa: CASSFRLAGGSSYNEQFF
v_call: TRBV5-1; j_call: TRBJ2-3; clone_size: many; d_call: NA; cdr3_nt: TGCGCCAGCAGCACTCCCACAGATACGCAGTATTTT; cdr3_aa: CASSTPTDTQYF
v_call: TRBV7-9; j_call: TRBJ2-1; clone_size: many; d_call: NA; cdr3_nt: TGTGCCAGCAGCTTAGCCCAGGAGCAGTTCTTC; cdr3_aa: CASSLAQEQFF
v_call: TRBV15; j_call: TRBJ1-2; clone_size: NA; d_call: TRBD1; cdr3_nt: TGTGCCACCAGCAGAGCCCCGACAGGGAGGTACACCTTC; cdr3_aa: CATSRAPTGRYTF
v_call: TRBV20-1; j_call: TRBJ2-2; clone_size: many; d_call: TRBD2; cdr3_nt: TGCAGTGGCGGACTAGCGGGCACCGGGGAGCTGTTTTTT; cdr3_aa: CSGGLAGTGELFF
v_call: TRBV6-5; j_call: TRBJ2-3; clone_size: many; d_call: NA; cdr3_nt: TGTGCCAGCAGTTACAGTAGGGAGAGGCAGACAGATACGCAGTATTTT; cdr3_aa: CASSYSRERQTDTQYF
v_call: TRBV29-1; j_call: TRBJ2-7; clone_size: many; d_call: NA; cdr3_nt: TGCAGCGTTCTCTTGCCGGATCGTTACGAGCAGTACTTC; cdr3_aa: CSVLLPDRYEQYF
v_call: TRBV18; j_call: TRBJ1-1; clone_size: many; d_call: NA; cdr3_nt: TGTGCCAGCTCACTTCACTCGAACACTGAAGCTTTCTTT; cdr3_aa: CASSLHSNTEAFF
v_call: TRBV6-2/TRBV6-3; j_call: TRBJ2-2; clone_size: many; d_call: TRBD2; cdr3_nt: TGTGCCAGCCGAGGGAGCGGGGGAACCGGGGAGCTGTTTTTT; cdr3_aa: CASRGSGGTGELFF
v_call: TRBV7-2; j_call: TRBJ2-7; clone_size: NA; d_call: NA; cdr3_nt: TGTGCCAGCAGCTTAAGGCCCATAACCTACGAGCAGTACTTC; cdr3_aa: CASSLRPITYEQYF
v_call: TRBV7-3; j_call: TRBJ2-3; clone_size: many; d_call: NA; cdr3_nt: TGTGCCAGCAGCTTAATGGACACAGATACGCAGTATTTT; cdr3_aa: CASSLMDTDTQYF
v_call: TRBV7-8; j_call: TRBJ2-3; clone_size: many; d_call: TRBD2; cdr3_nt: TGTGCCAGCAGCTTAGCGGGACTAGCGAGCCCAGATACGCAGTATTTT; cdr3_aa: CASSLAGLASPDTQYF
v_call: TRBV5-1; j_call: TRBJ1-6; clone_size: many; d_call: NA; cdr3_nt: TGCGCCAGCAGCTTGGGCTCGGGCTCACCCCTCCACTTT; cdr3_aa: CASSLGSGSPLHF
v_call: TRBV5-1; j_call: TRBJ2-1; clone_size: many; d_call: NA; cdr3_nt: TGCGCCAGCAGCTTGCCAGGGGAATACAATGAGCAGTTCTTC; cdr3_aa: CASSLPGEYNEQFF
v_call: TRBV27; j_call: TRBJ1-1; clone_size: many; d_call: NA; cdr3_nt: TGTGCCAGCAGTTTAAAGGTGGGCAGTAACACTGAAGCTTTCTTT; cdr3_aa: CASSLKVGSNTEAFF
v_call: TRBV27; j_call: TRBJ2-6; clone_size: many; d_call: TRBD1; cdr3_nt: TGTGCCAGCAGTTCCGGACAGGGGACCTCTGGGGCCAACGTCCTGACTTTC; cdr3_aa: CASSSGQGTSGANVLTF
v_call: TRBV5-1; j_call: TRBJ1-1; clone_size: few; d_call: NA; cdr3_nt: TGCGCCAGCAGCCCCGCTGGAGGGGCCACTGAAGCTTTCTTT; cdr3_aa: CASSPAGGATEAFF
v_call: TRBV5-1; j_call: TRBJ1-2; clone_size: NA; d_call: NA; cdr3_nt: TGCGCCAGCAGCCTTTCGGAAGGTTCCACTTATGGCTACACCTTC; cdr3_aa: CASSLSEGSTYGYTF
v_call: TRBV20-1; j_call: TRBJ1-2; clone_size: NA; d_call: TRBD1; cdr3_nt: TGCAGCGCTTACAGGACAGGGGGCGAGTGGAGCTACACCTTC; cdr3_aa: CSAYRTGGEWSYTF
v_call: TRBV20-1; j_call: TRBJ2-5; clone_size: many; d_call: NA; cdr3_nt: TGCAGTGCTAGCCCAGGGAACCAAGAGACCCAGTACTTC; cdr3_aa: CSASPGNQETQYF
v_call: TRBV24-1; j_call: TRBJ1-1; clone_size: many; d_call: NA; cdr3_nt: TGTGCCACCAGTGATGTGGGGGGCGGAAATGAAGCTTTCTTT; cdr3_aa: CATSDVGGGNEAFF
v_call: TRBV10-3; j_call: TRBJ2-6; clone_size: many; d_call: NA; cdr3_nt: TGTGCCATCAGTGACTCAGTCTCCGGGGCCAACGTCCTGACTTTC; cdr3_aa: CAISDSVSGANVLTF
v_call: TRBV20-1; j_call: TRBJ2-3; clone_size: many; d_call: TRBD2; cdr3_nt: TGCAGTGCTAGTCTCCCTAGCGGGGGCTTCACAGATACGCAGTATTTT; cdr3_aa: CSASLPSGGFTDTQYF
v_call: TRBV15; j_call: TRBJ1-5; clone_size: many; d_call: TRBD1; cdr3_nt: TGTGCCACCAGCAGAGATCGGACAGGGGGCCCCAATCAGCCCCAGCATTTT; cdr3_aa: CATSRDRTGGPNQPQHF
v_call: TRBV27; j_call: TRBJ2-7; clone_size: few; d_call: NA; cdr3_nt: TGTGCCAGCAGTTATCAGTTCTCCTACGAGCAGTACTTC; cdr3_aa: CASSYQFSYEQYF